These 2 T cell receptor beta chains came from one sample sequenced in a study of T cells in Graves' hyperthyroidism and ophthalmopathy. RNA transcripts yielded amplified TCR beta CDR3 regions. First-round RT-PCR targeting the TCR CDR3 was performed with the HTBI primer set. Via MiXCR, TCRdb re-called the multiplex PCR reads, giving one row per CDR3 protein. The sample includes around 760,000 distinct CDR3 sequences, roughly 32% of them seen just once. Sequenced sample: blood. All receptors derive from a woman in her forties with Graves' hyperthyroidism.

This sequence joins TRBV12-3 or TRBV12-4 and TRBJ1-5; perhaps TRBD1 as D (6 bases). The germline V and J ends were trimmed by 8 bases and 1 base, with 21 bases remaining between them. The CDR3 totals 17 residues. The CDR3 DNA reads as TGTGCCAGCGGGGACAATGAGCAGGGTGGGAGCAATCAGCCCCAGCATTTT. It is translated as CASGDNEQGGSNQPQHF.

Turning to this clonotype: With a much larger clone just one base away, this may be a read error. The conserved phenylalanine or tryptophan is not found at the CDR3 terminus, so this likely reflects a read error. The V and J genes are TRBV3-1 and TRBJ1-5; 8 bases fit TRBD1. Trimming removed 0 bases from V and 7 bases from J; junction bases left unmatched: 5. The germline V gene has CDR1 LGHDT and CDR2 YNNKEL (reference sequence). The CDR3 is 15 residues long. The DNA of the CDR3 is TGTGCCAGCAGCCAAGATGTTGGACAGGGACAGCCCCAGCATTTA. This sequence encodes CASSQDVGQGQPQHL.